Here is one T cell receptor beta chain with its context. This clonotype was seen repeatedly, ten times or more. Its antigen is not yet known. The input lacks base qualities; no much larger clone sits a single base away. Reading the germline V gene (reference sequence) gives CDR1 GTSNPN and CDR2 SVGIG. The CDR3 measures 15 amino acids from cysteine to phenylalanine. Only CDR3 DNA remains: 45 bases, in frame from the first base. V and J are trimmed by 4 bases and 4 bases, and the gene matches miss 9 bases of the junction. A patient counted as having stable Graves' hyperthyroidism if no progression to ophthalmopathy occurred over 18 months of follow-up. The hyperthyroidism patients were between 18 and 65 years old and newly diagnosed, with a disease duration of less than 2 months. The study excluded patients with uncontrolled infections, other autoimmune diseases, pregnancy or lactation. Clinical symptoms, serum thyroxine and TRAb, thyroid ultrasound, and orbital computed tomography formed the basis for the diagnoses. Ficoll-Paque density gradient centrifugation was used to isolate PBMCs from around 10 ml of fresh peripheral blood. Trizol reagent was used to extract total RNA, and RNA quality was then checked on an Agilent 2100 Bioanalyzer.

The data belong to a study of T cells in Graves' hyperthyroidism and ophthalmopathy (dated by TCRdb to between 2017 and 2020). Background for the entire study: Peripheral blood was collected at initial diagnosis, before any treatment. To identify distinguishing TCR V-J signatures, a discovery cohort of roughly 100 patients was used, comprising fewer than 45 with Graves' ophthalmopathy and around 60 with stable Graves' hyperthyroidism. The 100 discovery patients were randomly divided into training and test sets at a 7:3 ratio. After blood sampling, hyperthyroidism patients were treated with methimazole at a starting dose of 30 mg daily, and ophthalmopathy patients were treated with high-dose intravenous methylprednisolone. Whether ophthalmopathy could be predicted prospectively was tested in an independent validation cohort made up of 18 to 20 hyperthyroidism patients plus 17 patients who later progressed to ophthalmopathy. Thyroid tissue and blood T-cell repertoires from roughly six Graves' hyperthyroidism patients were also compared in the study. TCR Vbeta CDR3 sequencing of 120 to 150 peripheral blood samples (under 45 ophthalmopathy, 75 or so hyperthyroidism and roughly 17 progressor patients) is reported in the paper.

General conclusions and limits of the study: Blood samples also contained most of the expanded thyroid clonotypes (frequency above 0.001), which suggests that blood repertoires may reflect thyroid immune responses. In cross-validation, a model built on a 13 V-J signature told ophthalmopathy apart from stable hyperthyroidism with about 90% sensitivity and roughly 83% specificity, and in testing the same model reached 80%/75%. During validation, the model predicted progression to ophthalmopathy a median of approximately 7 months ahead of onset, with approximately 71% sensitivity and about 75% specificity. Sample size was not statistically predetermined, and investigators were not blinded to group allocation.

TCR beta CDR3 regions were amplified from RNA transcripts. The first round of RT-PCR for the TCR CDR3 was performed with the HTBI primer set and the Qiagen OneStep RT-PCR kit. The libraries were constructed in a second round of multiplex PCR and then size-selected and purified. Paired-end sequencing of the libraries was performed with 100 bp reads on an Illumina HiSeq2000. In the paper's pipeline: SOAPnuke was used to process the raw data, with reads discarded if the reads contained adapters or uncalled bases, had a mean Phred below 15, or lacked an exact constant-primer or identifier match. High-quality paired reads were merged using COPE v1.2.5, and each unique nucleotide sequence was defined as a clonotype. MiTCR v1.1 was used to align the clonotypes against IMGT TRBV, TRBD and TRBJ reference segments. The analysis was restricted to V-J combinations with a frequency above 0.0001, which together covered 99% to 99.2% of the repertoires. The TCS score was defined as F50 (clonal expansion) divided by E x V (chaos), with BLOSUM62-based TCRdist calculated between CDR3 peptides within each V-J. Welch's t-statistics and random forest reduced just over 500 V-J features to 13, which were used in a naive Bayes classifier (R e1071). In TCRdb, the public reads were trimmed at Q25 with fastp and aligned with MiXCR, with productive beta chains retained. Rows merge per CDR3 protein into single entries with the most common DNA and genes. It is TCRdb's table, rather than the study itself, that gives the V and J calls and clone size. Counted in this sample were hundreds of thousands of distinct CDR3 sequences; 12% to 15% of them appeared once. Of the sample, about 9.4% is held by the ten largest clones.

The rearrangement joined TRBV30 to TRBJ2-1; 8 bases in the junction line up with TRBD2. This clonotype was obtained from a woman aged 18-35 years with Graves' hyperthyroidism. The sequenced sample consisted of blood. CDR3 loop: CAWTPLSGTYNEQFF. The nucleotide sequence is TGTGCCTGGACCCCCCTTAGCGGGACTTACAATGAGCAGTTCTTC.